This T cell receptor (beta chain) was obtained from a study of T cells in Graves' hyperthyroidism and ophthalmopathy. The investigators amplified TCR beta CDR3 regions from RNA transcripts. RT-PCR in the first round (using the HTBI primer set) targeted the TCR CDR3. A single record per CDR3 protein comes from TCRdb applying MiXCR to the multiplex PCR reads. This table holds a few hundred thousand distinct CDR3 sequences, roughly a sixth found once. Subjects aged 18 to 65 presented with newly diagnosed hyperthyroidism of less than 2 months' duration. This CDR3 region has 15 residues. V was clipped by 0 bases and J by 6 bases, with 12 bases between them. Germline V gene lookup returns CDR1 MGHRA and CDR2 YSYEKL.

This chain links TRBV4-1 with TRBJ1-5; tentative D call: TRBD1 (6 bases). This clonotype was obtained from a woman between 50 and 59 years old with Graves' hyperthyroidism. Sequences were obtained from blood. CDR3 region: CASSQEEGGGQPQHF. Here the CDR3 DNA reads TGCGCCAGCAGCCAAGAAGAGGGAGGGGGTCAGCCCCAGCATTTT.